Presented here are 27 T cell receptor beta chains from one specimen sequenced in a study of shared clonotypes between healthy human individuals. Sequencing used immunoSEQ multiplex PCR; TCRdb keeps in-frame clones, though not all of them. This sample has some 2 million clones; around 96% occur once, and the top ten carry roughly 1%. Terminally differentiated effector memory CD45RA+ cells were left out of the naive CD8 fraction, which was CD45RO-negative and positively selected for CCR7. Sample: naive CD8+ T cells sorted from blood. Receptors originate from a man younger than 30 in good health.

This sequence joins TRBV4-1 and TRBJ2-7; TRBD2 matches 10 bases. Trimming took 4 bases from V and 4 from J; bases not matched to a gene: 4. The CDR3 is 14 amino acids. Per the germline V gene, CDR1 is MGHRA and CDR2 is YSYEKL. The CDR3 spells CASSPSGRVYEQYF. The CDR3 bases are TGCGCCAGCAGCCCTAGCGGGAGAGTTTACGAGCAGTACTTC.

CDR3 sequence reads: CASSISGTASYEQYF. CDR3 nucleotides: TGTGCCAGCAGCATCTCCGGGACAGCCTCCTACGAGCAGTACTTC. This chain connects TRBV11-2 to TRBJ2-7; 7 bases match TRBD1. The J segment lost 0 bases and the V segment lost 5 bases, leaving 7 bases of the junction unmatched. The CDR3 consists of 15 residues. Germline-derived CDR1 and CDR2 are SGHAT and FQNNGV.

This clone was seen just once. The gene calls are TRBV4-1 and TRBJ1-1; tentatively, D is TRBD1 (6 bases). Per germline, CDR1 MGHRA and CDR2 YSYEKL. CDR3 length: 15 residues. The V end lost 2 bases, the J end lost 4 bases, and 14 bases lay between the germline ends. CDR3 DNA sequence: TGCGCCAGCAGCCAATCCGGGACACTCTCCACTGAAGCTTTCTTT. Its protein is CASSQSGTLSTEAFF.

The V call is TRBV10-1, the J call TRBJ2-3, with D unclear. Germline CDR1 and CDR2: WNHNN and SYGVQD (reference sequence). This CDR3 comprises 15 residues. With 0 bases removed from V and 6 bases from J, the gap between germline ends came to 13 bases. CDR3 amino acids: CASSESVGPADTQYF. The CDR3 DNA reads TGCGCCAGCAGTGAGTCAGTGGGTCCGGCTGATACGCAGTATTTT.

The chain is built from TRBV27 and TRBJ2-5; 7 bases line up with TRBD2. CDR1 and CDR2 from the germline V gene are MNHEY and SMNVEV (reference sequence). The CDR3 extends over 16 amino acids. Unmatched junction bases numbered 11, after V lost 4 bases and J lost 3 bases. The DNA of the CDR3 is TGTGCCAGCAGTTCCGGGCCCGGGAGCGGGAAAGAGACCCAGTACTTC. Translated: CASSSGPGSGKETQYF.

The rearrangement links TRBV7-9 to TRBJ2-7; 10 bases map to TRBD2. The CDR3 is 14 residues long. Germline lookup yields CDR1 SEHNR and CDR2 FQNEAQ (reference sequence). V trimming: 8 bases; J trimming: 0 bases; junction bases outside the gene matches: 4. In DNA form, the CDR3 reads TGTGCCAGCCTCGAGCGGGAGGGCTCCTACGAGCAGTACTTC. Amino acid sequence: CASLEREGSYEQYF.

The CDR3 reads CASIKTGNTEAFF. The DNA for the CDR3 is TGTGCCAGCATCAAGACAGGGAACACTGAAGCTTTCTTT. The rearrangement joins TRBV7-9 to TRBJ1-1; D might be TRBD1 (6 bases). The CDR3 covers 13 residues. V was shortened by 7 bases and J by 1 base, with 10 bases between the two germline ends. The germline gives CDR1 SEHNR, CDR2 FQNEAQ (reference sequence).

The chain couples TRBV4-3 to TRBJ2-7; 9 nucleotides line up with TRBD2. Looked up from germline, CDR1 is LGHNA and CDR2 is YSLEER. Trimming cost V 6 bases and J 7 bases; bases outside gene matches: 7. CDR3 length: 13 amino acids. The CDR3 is CASSPQSGREQYF. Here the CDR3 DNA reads TGCGCCAGCAGTCCTCAGAGCGGGAGGGAGCAGTACTTC.

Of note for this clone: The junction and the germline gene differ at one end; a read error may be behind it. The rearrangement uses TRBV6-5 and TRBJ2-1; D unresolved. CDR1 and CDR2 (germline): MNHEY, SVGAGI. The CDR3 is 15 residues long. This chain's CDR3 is CASSYPRGSDDEQLF. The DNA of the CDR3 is TGTGCCAGCAGTTACCCGAGAGGCTCGGACGATGAGCAGCTCTTC.

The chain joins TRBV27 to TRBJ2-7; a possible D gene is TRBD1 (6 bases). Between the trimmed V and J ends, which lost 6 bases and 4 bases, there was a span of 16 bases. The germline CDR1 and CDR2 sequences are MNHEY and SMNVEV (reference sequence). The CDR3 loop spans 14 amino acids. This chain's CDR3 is CASSEGDIAYEQYF. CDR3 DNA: TGTGCCAGCAGCGAGGGGGACATTGCTTACGAGCAGTACTTC.

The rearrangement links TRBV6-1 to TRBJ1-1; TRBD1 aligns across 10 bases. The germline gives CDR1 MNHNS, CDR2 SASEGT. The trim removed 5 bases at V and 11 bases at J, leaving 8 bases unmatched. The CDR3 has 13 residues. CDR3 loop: CASSTDRGQVAFF. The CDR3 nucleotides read TGTGCCAGCAGTACTGACAGGGGGCAGGTGGCTTTCTTT.

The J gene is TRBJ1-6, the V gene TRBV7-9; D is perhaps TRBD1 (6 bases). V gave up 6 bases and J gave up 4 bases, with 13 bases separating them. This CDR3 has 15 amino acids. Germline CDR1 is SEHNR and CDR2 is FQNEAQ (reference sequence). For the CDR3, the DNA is TGTGCCAGCAGGTCGGACAGTTTTTATAATTCACCCCTCCACTTT. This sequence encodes CASRSDSFYNSPLHF. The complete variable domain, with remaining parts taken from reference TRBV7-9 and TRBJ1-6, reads DTGVSQNPRHKITKRGQNVTFRCDPISEHNRLYWYRQTLGQGPEFLTYFQNEAQLEKSRLLSDRFSAERPKGSFSTLEIQRTEQGDSAMYLCASRSDSFYNSPLHFGNGTRLTVT.

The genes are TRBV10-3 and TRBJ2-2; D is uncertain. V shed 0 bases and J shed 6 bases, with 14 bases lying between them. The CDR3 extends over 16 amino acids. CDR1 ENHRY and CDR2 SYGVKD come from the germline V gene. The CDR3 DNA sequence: TGTGCCATCAGTGAGTCGACGCTAGTCGGCGCCGGGGAGCTGTTTTTT. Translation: CAISESTLVGAGELFF.

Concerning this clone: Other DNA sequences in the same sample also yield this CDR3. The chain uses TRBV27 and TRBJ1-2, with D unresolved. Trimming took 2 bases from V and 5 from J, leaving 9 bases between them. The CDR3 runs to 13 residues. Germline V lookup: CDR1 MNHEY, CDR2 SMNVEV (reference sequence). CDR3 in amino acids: CASSLAASYGYTF. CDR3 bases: TGTGCCAGCAGTTTAGCGGCAAGTTATGGCTACACCTTC.

CDR3 residues: CASSSLRDRGLGNYGYTF. For the CDR3, the DNA is TGTGCCAGCAGCTCACTCCGGGACAGGGGGCTAGGTAACTATGGCTACACCTTC. The chain couples TRBV9 to TRBJ1-2, with 12 bases aligning to TRBD1. In germline, CDR1 is SGDLS, CDR2 YYNGEE. This CDR3 is 18 amino acids long. With V trimmed by 4 bases and J by 1 base, 11 bases remained unmatched.

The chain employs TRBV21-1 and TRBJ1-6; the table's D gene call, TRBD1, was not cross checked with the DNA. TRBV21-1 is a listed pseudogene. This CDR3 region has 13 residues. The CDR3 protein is CASSRTVNSPLHF. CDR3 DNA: TGTGCCAGCAGCCGGACAGTTAATTCACCCCTCCACTTT.

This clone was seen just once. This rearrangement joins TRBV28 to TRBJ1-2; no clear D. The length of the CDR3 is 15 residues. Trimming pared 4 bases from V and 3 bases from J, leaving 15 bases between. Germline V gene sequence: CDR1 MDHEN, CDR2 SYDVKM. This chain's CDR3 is CASSWSPATDYGYTF. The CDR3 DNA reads TGTGCCAGCAGTTGGTCCCCCGCCACAGACTATGGCTACACCTTC.

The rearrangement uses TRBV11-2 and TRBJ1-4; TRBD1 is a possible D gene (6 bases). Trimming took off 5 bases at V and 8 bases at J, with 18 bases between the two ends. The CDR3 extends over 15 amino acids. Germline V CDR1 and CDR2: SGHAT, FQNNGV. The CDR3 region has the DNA TGTGCCAGCAGCGTATCGGACAGCCACTCAGAAAAACTGTTTTTT. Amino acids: CASSVSDSHSEKLFF.

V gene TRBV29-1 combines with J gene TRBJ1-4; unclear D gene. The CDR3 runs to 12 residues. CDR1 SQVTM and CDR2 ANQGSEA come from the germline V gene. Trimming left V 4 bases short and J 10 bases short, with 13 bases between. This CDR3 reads CSVVDGKGKLFF. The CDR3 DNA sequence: TGCAGCGTTGTTGATGGGAAGGGAAAACTGTTTTTT.

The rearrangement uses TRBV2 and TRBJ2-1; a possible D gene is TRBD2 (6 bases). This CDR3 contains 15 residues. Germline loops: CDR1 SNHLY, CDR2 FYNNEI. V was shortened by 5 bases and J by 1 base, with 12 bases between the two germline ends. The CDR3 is CASSLTGLSYNEQFF. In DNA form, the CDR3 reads TGTGCCAGCAGTCTAACGGGACTGTCCTACAATGAGCAGTTCTTC.

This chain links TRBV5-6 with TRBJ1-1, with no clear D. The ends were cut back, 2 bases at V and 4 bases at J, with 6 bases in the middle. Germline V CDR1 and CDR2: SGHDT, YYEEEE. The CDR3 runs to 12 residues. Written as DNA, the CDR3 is TGTGCCAGCAGCTTCCAATCCACTGAAGCTTTCTTT. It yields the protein CASSFQSTEAFF.

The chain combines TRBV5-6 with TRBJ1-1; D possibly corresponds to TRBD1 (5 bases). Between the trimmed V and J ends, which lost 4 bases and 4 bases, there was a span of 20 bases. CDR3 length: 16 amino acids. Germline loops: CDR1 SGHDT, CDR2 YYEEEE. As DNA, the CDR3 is TGTGCCAGCAGCCCAGTGGGGCAGGGTGTGGGCACTGAAGCTTTCTTT. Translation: CASSPVGQGVGTEAFF. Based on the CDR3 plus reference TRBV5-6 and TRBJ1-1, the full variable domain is DAGVTQSPTHLIKTRGQQVTLRCSPKSGHDTVSWYQQALGQGPQFIFQYYEEEERQRGNFPDRFSGHQFPNYSSELNVNALLLGDSALYLCASSPVGQGVGTEAFFGQGTRLTVV.

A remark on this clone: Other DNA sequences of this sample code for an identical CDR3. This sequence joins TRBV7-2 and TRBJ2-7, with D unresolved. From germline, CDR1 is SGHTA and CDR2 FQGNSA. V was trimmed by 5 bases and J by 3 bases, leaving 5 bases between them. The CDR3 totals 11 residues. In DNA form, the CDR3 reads TGTGCCAGCAGCCCCGGCTACGAGCAGTACTTC. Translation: CASSPGYEQYF.

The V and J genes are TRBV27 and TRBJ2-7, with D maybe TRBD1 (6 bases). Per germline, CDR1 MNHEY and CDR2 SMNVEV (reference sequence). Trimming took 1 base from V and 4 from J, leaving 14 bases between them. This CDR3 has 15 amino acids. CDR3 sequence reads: CASSLYGAGAYEQYF. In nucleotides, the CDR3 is TGTGCCAGCAGTTTATACGGAGCAGGGGCATACGAGCAGTACTTC.

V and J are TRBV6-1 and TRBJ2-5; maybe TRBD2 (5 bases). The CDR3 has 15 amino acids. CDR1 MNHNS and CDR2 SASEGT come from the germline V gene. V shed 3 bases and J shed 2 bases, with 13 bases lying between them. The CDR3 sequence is CASSERARRQETQYF. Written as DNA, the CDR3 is TGTGCCAGCAGTGAGAGGGCCAGGAGACAAGAGACCCAGTACTTC.

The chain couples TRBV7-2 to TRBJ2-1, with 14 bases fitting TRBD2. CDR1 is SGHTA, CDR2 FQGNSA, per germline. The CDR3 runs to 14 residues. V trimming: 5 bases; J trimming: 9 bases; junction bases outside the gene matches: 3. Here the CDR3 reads CASSLGTSGGEQFF. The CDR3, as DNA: TGTGCCAGCAGCCTAGGGACTAGCGGGGGTGAGCAGTTCTTC.

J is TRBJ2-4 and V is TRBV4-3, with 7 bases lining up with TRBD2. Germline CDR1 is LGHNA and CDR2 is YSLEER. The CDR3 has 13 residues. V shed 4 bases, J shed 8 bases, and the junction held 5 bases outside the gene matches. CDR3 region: CASSRVREDIQYF. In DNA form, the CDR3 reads TGCGCCAGCAGCCGCGTTCGGGAGGACATTCAGTACTTC.